A single sample is the source of the 8 T cell receptor beta chains below, sequenced in a study of T cells in Graves' hyperthyroidism and ophthalmopathy. Amplification yielded TCR beta CDR3 regions, with RNA transcripts as the source. The primer set for the first-round RT-PCR of the TCR CDR3 was HTBI. TCRdb called the multiplex PCR reads again in MiXCR, with one record for every CDR3 protein. Here the sample spans 200,000 to 250,000 distinct CDR3 sequences, approximately 20% being singletons. Sequencing input: blood. The receptors were sampled from a man aged 35 to 55 with Graves' hyperthyroidism.

This clonotype was picked up a small number of times. The chain's CDR3 is CASSPPGSTGELFF. DNA of the CDR3: TGTGCCAGCAGCCCGCCGGGGAGCACCGGGGAGCTGTTTTTT. This rearrangement joins TRBV11-3 to TRBJ2-2; D perhaps matches TRBD2 (5 bases). Trimming removed 5 bases at V and 4 bases at J, with 11 bases between. The CDR3 sequence is 14 residues long. Germline V gives CDR1 SGHNT, CDR2 YENEEA.

As concerns this clonotype: A read error is possible here, since a much larger clone lies one base away. J is TRBJ1-4 and V is TRBV18; D is undetermined. V was clipped by 1 base and J by 5 bases, with 11 bases between them. The CDR3 consists of 15 residues. CDR1 and CDR2 (germline): KGHSH, LQKENI. In DNA form, the CDR3 reads TGTGCCAGCTCACCACAGGCAGTTATCAATGAAAAACTGTTTTTT. Its translation is CASSPQAVINEKLFF.

This clonotype was seen a few times. A junction end diverges from the germline sequence, so it may reflect a read error. This chain joins TRBV6-2 or TRBV6-3 and TRBJ1-6; possibly TRBD1 for D (6 bases). The CDR3 runs to 13 residues. Germline assignment: CDR1 MNHEY and CDR2 SVGEGT. CDR3 nucleotides: TGTGCCAGCAAGCGGGGGGCGAATTCACCTCTCCACTTT. It encodes CASKRGANSPLHF.

This clonotype was seen ten or more times. The chain employs TRBV20-1 and TRBJ1-1; D is ambiguous. The length of the CDR3 is 14 residues. CDR1 DFQATT and CDR2 SNEGSKA come from the germline V gene (reference sequence). Between the trimmed V and J ends, which lost 1 base and 0 bases, there was a span of 9 bases. The DNA of the CDR3 is TGCAGTGCTAGAGGACGCAAGATGAACACTGAAGCTTTCTTT. Translating it yields CSARGRKMNTEAFF.

V is TRBV4-3 and J is TRBJ2-1; 9 bases align to TRBD2. Looked up from germline, CDR1 is LGHNA and CDR2 is YSLEER. Trimming took 0 bases from V and 4 from J; bases not matched to a gene: 4. The CDR3 has 16 residues. CDR3 sequence (DNA): TGCGCCAGCAGCCAAGAATCTAGCGGGGTATACAATGAGCAGTTCTTC. Translating it yields CASSQESSGVYNEQFF.

There are many counts of this clonotype. The chain couples TRBV7-8 to TRBJ2-3; TRBD2 matches at 8 bases. Germline-derived CDR1 and CDR2 are SGHVS and FQNEAQ. V shed 4 bases and J 4 bases; nucleotides not matched to a gene: 7. The CDR3 runs to 15 residues. The CDR3 sequence is CASSSRMRGADTQYF. The CDR3 DNA reads TGTGCCAGCAGCTCCCGTATGCGGGGGGCAGATACGCAGTATTTT.

This clonotype turned up a few times. The chain combines TRBV27 with TRBJ2-7, with D perhaps matching TRBD1 (6 bases). V was pared by 4 bases and J by 0 bases, with 13 bases between. The CDR3 is 15 amino acids. The V gene's germline CDR1 is MNHEY and CDR2 SMNVEV (reference sequence). The CDR3 loop is CASSSWTADSYEQYF. The DNA of the CDR3 is TGTGCCAGCAGTTCCTGGACAGCGGACTCCTACGAGCAGTACTTC.

V and J are TRBV9 and TRBJ2-3; no clear D. The V and J ends lost 3 bases and 0 bases respectively, with 8 bases between them. Looked up from germline, CDR1 is SGDLS and CDR2 is YYNGEE. This CDR3 spans 14 amino acids. CDR3 amino acids: CASSGKDSTDTQYF. The DNA of the CDR3 is TGTGCCAGCAGCGGAAAGGACAGCACAGATACGCAGTATTTT.